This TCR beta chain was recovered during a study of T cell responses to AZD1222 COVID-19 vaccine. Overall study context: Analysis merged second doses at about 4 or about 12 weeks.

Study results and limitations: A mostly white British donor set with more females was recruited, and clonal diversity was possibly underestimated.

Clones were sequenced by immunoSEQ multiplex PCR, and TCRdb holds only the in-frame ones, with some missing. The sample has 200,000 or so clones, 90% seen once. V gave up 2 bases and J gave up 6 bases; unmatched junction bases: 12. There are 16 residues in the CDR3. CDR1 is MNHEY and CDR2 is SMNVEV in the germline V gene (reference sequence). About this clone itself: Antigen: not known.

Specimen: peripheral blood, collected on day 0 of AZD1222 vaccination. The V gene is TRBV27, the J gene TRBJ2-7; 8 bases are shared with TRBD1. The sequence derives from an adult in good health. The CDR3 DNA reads TGTGCCAGCAGTTTACAGTCTGCAGGGGGCTGGGGCGAGCAGTACTTC. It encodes CASSLQSAGGWGEQYF.